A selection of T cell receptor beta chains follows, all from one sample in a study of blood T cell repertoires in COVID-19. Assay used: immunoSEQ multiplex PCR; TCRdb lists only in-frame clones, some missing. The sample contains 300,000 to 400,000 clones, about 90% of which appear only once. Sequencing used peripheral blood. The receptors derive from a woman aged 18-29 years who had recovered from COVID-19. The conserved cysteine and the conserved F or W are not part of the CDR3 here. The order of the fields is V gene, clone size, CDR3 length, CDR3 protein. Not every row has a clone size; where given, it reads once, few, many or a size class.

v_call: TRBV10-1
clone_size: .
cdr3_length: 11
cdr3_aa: ASSEPQVQKLF

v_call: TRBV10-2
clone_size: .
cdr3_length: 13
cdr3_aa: ASRRQGSTNEKLF

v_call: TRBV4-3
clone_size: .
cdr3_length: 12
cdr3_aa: ASSHGTGRTGYT

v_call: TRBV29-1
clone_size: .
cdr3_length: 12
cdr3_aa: SVETGLNTGELF

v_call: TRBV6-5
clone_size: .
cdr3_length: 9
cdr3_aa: ASKGGFEQF

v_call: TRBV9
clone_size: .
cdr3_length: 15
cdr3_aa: ASSVGPGSGPQETQY

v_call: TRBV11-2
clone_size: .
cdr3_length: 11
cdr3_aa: ASSPGGETEAF

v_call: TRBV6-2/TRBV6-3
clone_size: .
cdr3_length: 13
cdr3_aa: ASSQLEVLENEQF

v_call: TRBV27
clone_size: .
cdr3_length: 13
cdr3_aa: ASSLSYGANYGYT

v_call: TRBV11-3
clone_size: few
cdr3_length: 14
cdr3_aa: ASSLVTSVCTDTQY

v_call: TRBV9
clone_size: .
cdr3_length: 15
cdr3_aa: ASSTQGYASSGNTIY

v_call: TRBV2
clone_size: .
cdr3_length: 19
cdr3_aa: ASSAPVIQSGLDRFYNEQF

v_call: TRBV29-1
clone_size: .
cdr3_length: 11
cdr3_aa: SVGQGESSPLH

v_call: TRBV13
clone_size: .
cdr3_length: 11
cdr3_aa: ASSPVGRKEAF

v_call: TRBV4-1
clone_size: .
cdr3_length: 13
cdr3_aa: ASSPSGSSYNEQF

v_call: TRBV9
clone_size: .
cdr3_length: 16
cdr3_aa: ASSVAGWRLAGDNEQF

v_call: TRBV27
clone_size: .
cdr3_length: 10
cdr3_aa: ATTGFTDTQY

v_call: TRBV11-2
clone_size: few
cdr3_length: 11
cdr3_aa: ASRQGGSEKLF

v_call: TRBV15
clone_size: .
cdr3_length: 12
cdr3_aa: ATSEQALNTEAF

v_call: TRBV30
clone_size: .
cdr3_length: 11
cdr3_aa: AIVPEANTEAF

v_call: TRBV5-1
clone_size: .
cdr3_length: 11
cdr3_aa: ASSLEGGGGYT

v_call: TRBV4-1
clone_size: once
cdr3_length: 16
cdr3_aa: ASSQDQVGSSSQGEQF

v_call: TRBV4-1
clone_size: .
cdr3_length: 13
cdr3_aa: ASSQARTGNTEAF

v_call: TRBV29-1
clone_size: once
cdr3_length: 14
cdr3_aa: SVGVGGRVSTDTQY

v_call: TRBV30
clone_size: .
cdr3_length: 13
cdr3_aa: AWSLGHSHNEKLF

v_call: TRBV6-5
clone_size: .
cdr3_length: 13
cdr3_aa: ASSLTVSPLYGYT

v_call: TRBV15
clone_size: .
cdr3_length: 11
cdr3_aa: ATAPQLNTEAF

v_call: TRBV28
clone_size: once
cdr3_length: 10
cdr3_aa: ASSFDRGGYT

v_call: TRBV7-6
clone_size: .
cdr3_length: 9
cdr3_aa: ASSPQETQY

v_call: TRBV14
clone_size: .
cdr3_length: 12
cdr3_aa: ASSTRGAGTEAF

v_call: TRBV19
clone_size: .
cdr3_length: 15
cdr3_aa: ASTPVGTGGADTEAF

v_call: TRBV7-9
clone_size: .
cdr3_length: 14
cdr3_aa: ASSVGLVGRGGELF

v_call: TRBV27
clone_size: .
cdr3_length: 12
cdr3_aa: ASSFTVSKSPLH

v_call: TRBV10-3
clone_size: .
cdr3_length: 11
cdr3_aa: ATTSGVSDTQY

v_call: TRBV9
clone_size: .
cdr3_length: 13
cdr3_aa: ASSRDRGRGNTIY

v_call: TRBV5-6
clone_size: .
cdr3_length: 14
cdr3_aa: ASSSPGTGINYGYT

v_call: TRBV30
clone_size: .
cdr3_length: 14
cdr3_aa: AWSFGGTTLGNEQF

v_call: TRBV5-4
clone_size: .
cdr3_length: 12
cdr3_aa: ASSSTVNRNTIY

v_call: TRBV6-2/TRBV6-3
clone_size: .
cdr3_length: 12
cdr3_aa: ASSYNGYTDTQY

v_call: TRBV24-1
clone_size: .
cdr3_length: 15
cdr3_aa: ATSDFELGQGVNEQF

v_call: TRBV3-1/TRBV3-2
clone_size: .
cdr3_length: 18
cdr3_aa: ASSQAFRGKLTEPLHEQF

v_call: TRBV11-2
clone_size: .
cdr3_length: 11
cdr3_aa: ASSLAEGAEAF